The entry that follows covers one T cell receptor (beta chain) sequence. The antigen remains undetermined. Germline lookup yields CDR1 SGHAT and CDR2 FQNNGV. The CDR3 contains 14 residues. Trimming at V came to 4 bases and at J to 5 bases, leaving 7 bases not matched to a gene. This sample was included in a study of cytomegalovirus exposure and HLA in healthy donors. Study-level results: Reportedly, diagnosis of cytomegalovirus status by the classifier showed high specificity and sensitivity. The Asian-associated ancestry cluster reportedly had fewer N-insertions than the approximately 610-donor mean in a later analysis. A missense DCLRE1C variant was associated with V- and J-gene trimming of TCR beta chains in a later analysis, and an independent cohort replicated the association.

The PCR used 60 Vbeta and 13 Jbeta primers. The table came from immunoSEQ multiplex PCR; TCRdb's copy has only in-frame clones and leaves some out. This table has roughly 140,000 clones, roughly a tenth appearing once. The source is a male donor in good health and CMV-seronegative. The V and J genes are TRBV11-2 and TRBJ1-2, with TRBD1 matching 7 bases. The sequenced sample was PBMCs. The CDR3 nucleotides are TGTGCCAGCAGCTGGGCAGGGGGGCCGTATGGCTACACCTTC. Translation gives CASSWAGGPYGYTF.